Below, one T cell receptor beta chain is given with its context. This sample is part of a study of cytomegalovirus exposure and HLA in healthy donors. The PCR ran on 60 Vbeta and 13 Jbeta primers. TCRdb's copy holds only in-frame clones and misses some; the assay was immunoSEQ multiplex PCR. The sample gives some 190,000 clones, roughly 73% of which show up once; 2% to 2.5% is in the top ten. J gave up 3 bases and V 3 bases, and 21 bases lay outside the gene matches. The CDR3 runs to 21 residues. Germline lookup yields CDR1 MDHEN and CDR2 SYDVKM. Sequenced: PBMCs. The gene calls are TRBV28 and TRBJ2-7; 12 bases map to TRBD2. The TCR originated in a woman aged 25 to 39 in good health and CMV-seropositive. CDR3 DNA: TGTGCCAGCAGTTTTCAGTTCCCCCGGACCTGGACTAGCGGGGTCTACTACGAGCAGTACTTC. This translates into CASSFQFPRTWTSGVYYEQYF.